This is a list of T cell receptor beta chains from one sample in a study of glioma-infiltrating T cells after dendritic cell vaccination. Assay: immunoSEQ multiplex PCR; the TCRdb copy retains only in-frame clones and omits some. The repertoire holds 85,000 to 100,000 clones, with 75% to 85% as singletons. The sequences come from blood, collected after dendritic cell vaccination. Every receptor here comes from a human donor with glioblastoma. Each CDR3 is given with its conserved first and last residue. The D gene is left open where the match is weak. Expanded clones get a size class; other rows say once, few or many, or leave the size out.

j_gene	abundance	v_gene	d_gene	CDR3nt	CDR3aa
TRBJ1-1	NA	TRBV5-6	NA	TGTGCCAGCAGCCCCTTTGCAGAAATGAACACTGAAGCTTTCTTT	CASSPFAEMNTEAFF
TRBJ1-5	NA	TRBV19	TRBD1	TGTGCCAGTAGTATCTCCCCAGGGGGCTTTGGTTATCAGCCCCAGCATTTT	CASSISPGGFGYQPQHF
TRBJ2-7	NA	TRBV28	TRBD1	TGTGCCAGCAACTCGCCCGGACAGGGCCTCTACGAGCAGTACTTC	CASNSPGQGLYEQYF
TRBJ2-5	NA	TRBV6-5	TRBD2	TGTGCCAGCATTGTAGCGGGAGAAGAGACCCAGTACTTC	CASIVAGEETQYF
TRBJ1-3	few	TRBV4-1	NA	TGCGCCAGCAGCCAAGAGGAGAGAAACACCATATATTTT	CASSQEERNTIYF
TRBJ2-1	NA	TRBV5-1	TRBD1	TGCGCCAGCAGCTTGGTGGACAGGAGCGACGGCAATGAGCAGTTCTTC	CASSLVDRSDGNEQFF
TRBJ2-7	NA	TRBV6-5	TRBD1	TGTGCCAGCAGGGACAGGGGGCGTTACGAGCAGTACTTT	CASRDRGRYEQYF
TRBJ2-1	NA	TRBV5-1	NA	TGCGCCAGCAGCTCCGGCTCAAATCAGGGTGCTGGTGAGCAGTTCTTC	CASSSGSNQGAGEQFF
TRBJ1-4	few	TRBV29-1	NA	TGCAGCGTTGAAGATATGGGGCGGCGGGAAAAACTGTTTTTT	CSVEDMGRREKLFF
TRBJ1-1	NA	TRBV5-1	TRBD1	TGCGCCAGCAGCTTGGGAGGGACAGATCCAAAGAGGGCTTTCTTT	CASSLGGTDPKRAFF
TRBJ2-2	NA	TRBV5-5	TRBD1	TGTGCCAGCAGCTTTTCTGGAACAGGGGGCGTTTTCGGGGAGCTGTTTTTT	CASSFSGTGGVFGELFF
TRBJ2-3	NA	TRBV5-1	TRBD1	TGCGCCAGCAGCCCCGGGACAGCAAGCACAGATACGCAGTATTTT	CASSPGTASTDTQYF
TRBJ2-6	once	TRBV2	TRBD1	TGTGCCAGCAGACTGACAGGGGTCAGCTCTGGGGCCAACGTCCTGACTTTC	CASRLTGVSSGANVLTF
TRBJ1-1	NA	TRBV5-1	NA	TGCGCCAGCAGGGGTGGGAGTACCCTGAACACTGAAGCTTTCTTT	CASRGGSTLNTEAFF
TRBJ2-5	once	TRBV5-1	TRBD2	TGCGCCAGCAGGTTTAGCGGGGGGTCGGTCGTGACCCAGTACTTC	CASRFSGGSVVTQYF
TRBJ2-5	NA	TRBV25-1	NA	TGTGCCACCACGGGACTGGGGCAAGAGACCCAGTACTTC	CATTGLGQETQYF
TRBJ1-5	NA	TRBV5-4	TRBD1	TGTGCCAGCAGCTTGGGGGGGACAGGGGGCTTCAATCAGCCCCAGCATTTT	CASSLGGTGGFNQPQHF
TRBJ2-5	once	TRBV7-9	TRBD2	TGTGCCAGCAGGGCGGGGGGGTACGGGGAGACCCAGTACTTC	CASRAGGYGETQYF
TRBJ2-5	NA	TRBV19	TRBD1	TGTGCCAGTAGTATAGGAACAGGGGCGACGAAAGAGACCCAGTACTTC	CASSIGTGATKETQYF
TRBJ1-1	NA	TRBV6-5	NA	TGTGCCAGCAGTTATCAAGAGGCAGGGGAGAACACTGAAGCTTTCTTT	CASSYQEAGENTEAFF
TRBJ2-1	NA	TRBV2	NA	TGTGCCAGCAGTTCGGGAAACAATGAGCAGTTCTTC	CASSSGNNEQFF
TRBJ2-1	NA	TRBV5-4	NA	TGTGCCAGCAGCTTGCGCAGGGGCGCCTACAATGAGCAGTTCTTC	CASSLRRGAYNEQFF
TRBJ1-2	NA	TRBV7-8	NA	TGTGCCAGCAGCTTACATCAGGGTAACTATGGCTACACCTTC	CASSLHQGNYGYTF
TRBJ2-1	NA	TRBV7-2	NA	TGTGCCAGCAGCTTACGGGTTATAGGCGACAATGAGCAGTTCTTC	CASSLRVIGDNEQFF
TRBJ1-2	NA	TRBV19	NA	TGTGCCAGTAGTCTCCCGGCCAGGGCCTATGGCTACACCTTC	CASSLPARAYGYTF
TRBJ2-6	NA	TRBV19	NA	TGTGCCAGTAGTATAGATCACAGGGCTGGGGCCAACGTCCTGACTTTC	CASSIDHRAGANVLTF
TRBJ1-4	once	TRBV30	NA	TGTGCCTGGAGTGTTCTGAGATCTGAAAAACTGTTTTTT	CAWSVLRSEKLFF
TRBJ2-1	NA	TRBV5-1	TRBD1	TGCGCCAGCAGCTTGCTGGGACAGGGTCTCAATGAGCAGTTCTTC	CASSLLGQGLNEQFF
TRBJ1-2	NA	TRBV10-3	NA	TGTGCCACCCATAAGGAGGCCTATGGCTACACCTTC	CATHKEAYGYTF
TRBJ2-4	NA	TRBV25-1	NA	TGTGCCAGCAGTGGGGTGGGAGGCAAAAACATTCAGTACTTC	CASSGVGGKNIQYF
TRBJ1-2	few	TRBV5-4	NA	TGTGCCAGCAGCTTGGGCGTTGGGCCGCAGAGATATGGCTACACCTTC	CASSLGVGPQRYGYTF
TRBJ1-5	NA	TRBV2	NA	TGTGCCAGCAGTGAAGGGACACGTAGCAATCAGCCCCAGCATTTT	CASSEGTRSNQPQHF
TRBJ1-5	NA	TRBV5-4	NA	TGTGCCAGCAGCTTGGAGGAGTATAGCAATCAGCCCCAGCATTTT	CASSLEEYSNQPQHF
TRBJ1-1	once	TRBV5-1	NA	TGCGCCAGCAGCGCCCGGGACACCGCCAACACTGAAGCTTTCTTT	CASSARDTANTEAFF
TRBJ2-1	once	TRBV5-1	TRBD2	TGCGCCAGCAGCTTTTACAGCGGGAGGGCCGGCAATGAGCAGTTCTTC	CASSFYSGRAGNEQFF
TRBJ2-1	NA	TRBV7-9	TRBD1	TGTGCCAGCAGCCTAGGGGGACAGGGAGGGGTGGCGTTCTTC	CASSLGGQGGVAFF
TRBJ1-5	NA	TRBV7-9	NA	TGTGCCAGCAGCTTAGCTCTGAGCAATCAGCCCCAGCATTTT	CASSLALSNQPQHF
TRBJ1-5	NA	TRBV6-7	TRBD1	TGTGCCAGCAGTTACCCAGGACAGGGGAGGAATAGCAATCAGCCCCAGCATTTT	CASSYPGQGRNSNQPQHF
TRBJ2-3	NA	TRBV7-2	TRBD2	TGTGCCAGCAGCGCAGCGGGGGGGGGAACAGATACGCAGTATTTT	CASSAAGGGTDTQYF
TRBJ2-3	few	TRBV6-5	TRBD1	TGTGCCAGCAGCTGGACAGGGGGGGATACGCAGTATTTT	CASSWTGGDTQYF
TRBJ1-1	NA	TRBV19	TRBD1	TGTGCCAGTAGTATAGGACAGGGATTGAACACTGAAGCTTTCTTT	CASSIGQGLNTEAFF
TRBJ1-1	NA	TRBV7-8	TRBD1	TGTGCCAGCAGCCATGACAGGGGTAACACTGAAGCTTTCTTT	CASSHDRGNTEAFF
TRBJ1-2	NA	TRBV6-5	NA	TGTGCCAGCAGTTACTTCGTGGGACTTTCTAACTATGGCTACACCTTC	CASSYFVGLSNYGYTF
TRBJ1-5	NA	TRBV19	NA	TGTGCCAGTAACGATGGGCAGGGCCTAAATCAGCCCCAGCATTTT	CASNDGQGLNQPQHF
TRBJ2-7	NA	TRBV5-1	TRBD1	TGCGCCAGCAGCGGAACCGGGACAGGGGGCGAGCAGTACTTC	CASSGTGTGGEQYF
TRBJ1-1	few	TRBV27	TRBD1	TGTGCCAGCCGGACAGGGAGGGACACTGAAGCTTTCTTT	CASRTGRDTEAFF
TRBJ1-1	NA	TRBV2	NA	TGTGCCAGCAGCCCCCTCGCTGAAGCTTTCTTT	CASSPLAEAFF
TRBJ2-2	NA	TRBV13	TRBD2	TGTGCCAGGATGAAGGGACTAGCGGGCCCTAACACCGGGGAGCTGTTTTTT	CARMKGLAGPNTGELFF
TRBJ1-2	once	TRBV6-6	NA	TGTGCCAGCCAAGTTGTGGAGGAGCACTATGGCTACACCTTC	CASQVVEEHYGYTF
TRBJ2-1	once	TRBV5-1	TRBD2	TGCGCCAGCAGCTTAGCGGGAGGAGAGGTTCCTTTCTTC	CASSLAGGEVPFF
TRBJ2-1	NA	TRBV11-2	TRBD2	TGTGCCAGCAGCTTAAATGCTAGCGGAAACAATGAGCAGTTCTTC	CASSLNASGNNEQFF
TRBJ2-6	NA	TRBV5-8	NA	TGTGCCAGCAGCTTTGGGGGGGCGTCTGGGGCCAACGTCCTGACTTTC	CASSFGGASGANVLTF
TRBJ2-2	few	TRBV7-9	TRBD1	TGTGCCAGCAGCTCACAGGGGGCGACCAACACCGGGGAGCTGTTTTTT	CASSSQGATNTGELFF